This entry describes one T cell receptor beta chain. This table comes from immunoSEQ multiplex PCR, and its TCRdb copy is limited to in-frame clones, with some not included. The table records fewer than 200,000 clones, 87% of them present only once. This record comes from a study of blood T cell repertoires in COVID-19. Turning to the study itself: T cells, B-cell-depleted T cells, or PBMCs provided the cDNA or gDNA that served as material.

V trimming: 6 bases; J trimming: 7 bases; junction bases outside the gene matches: 5. CDR1 is MNHNY and CDR2 is SVGAGI in the germline V gene (reference sequence). The length of the CDR3 is 12 residues. The gene calls are TRBV6-6 and TRBJ1-2, with 7 bases fitting TRBD1. This receptor was identified in a woman under 30 who had recovered from COVID-19. What was sequenced was peripheral blood. This CDR3 reads CASRQGSGGYTF. CDR3 bases: TGTGCCAGCAGACAGGGGTCGGGTGGCTACACCTTC.